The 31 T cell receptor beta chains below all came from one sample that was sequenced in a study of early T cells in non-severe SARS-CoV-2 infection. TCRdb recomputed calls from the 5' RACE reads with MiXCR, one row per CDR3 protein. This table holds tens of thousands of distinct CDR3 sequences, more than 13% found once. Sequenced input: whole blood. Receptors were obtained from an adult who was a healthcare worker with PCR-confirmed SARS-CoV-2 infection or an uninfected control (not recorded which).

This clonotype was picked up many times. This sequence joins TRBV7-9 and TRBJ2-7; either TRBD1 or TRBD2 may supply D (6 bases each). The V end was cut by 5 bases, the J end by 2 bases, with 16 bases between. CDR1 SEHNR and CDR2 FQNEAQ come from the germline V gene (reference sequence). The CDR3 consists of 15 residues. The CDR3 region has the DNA TGTGCCAGCAGCGCGCCGGGGGCGTCCACCTACGAGCAGTACTTC. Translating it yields CASSAPGASTYEQYF.

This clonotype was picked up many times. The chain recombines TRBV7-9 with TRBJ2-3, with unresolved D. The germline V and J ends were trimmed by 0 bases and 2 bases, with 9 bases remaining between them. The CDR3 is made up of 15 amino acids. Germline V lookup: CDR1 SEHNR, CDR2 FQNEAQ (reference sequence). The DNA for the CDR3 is TGTGCCAGCAGCTTAGCGCGGCAGATCACAGATACGCAGTATTTT. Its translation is CASSLARQITDTQYF. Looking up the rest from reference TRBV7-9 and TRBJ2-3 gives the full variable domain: DTGVSQNPRHKITKRGQNVTFRCDPISEHNRLYWYRQTLGQGPEFLTYFQNEAQLEKSRLLSDRFSAERPKGSFSTLEIQRTEQGDSAMYLCASSLARQITDTQYFGPGTRLTVL.

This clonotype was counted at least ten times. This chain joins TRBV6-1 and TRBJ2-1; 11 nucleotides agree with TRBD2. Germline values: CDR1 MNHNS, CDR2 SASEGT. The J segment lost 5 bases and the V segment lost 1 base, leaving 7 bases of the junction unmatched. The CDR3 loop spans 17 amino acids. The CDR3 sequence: CASSEVLGLAGNNEQFF. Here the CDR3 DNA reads TGTGCCAGCAGTGAAGTGCTAGGACTAGCGGGTAACAATGAGCAGTTCTTC.

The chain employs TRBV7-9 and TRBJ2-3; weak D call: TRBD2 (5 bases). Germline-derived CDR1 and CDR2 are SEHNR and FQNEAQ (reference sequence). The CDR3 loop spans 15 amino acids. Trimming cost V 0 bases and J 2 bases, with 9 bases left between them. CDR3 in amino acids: CASSLAGADTDTQYF. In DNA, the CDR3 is TGTGCCAGCAGCTTAGCGGGAGCTGACACAGATACGCAGTATTTT. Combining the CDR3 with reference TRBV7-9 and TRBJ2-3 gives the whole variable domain DTGVSQNPRHKITKRGQNVTFRCDPISEHNRLYWYRQTLGQGPEFLTYFQNEAQLEKSRLLSDRFSAERPKGSFSTLEIQRTEQGDSAMYLCASSLAGADTDTQYFGPGTRLTVL.

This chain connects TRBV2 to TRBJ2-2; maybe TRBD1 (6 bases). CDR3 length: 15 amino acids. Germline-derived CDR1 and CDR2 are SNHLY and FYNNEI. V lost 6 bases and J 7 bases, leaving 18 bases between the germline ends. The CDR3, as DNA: TGTGCCAGCAGGAAACAGACAGGTTTAGTCGGGGAGCTGTTTTTT. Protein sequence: CASRKQTGLVGELFF.

CDR3 protein: CASNWRARTTEAFF. The CDR3 nucleotides read TGTGCCAGCAATTGGAGGGCGCGGACCACTGAAGCTTTCTTT. V and J are TRBV12-3 or TRBV12-4 and TRBJ1-1; D is undetermined. Between the trimmed V and J ends, which lost 7 bases and 4 bases, there was a span of 16 bases. The CDR3 is 14 amino acids.

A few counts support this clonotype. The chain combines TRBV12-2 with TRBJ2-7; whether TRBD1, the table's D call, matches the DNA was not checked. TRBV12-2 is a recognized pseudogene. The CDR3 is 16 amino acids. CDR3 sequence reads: CASRFTETGDSYEQYF. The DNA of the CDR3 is TGTGCAAGTCGCTTCACGGAAACAGGAGATTCCTACGAGCAGTACTTC.

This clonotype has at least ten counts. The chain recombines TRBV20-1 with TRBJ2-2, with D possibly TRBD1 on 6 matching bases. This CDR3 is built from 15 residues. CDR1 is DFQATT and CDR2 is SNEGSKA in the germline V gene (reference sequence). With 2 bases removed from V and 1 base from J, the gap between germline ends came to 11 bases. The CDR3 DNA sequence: TGCAGTGCTAGATATGGACAGAGGAACACCGGGGAGCTGTTTTTT. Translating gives CSARYGQRNTGELFF.

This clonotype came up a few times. The CDR3 nucleotides read TGCAGTGCGGCCCAGCTAGGAGCTTTCTTT. The encoded protein is CSAAQLGAFF. V and J are TRBV20-1 and TRBJ1-1; D call uncertain. Germline V gene data show CDR1 as DFQATT and CDR2 as SNEGSKA (reference sequence). This CDR3 is 10 amino acids long. V lost 6 bases and J 10 bases, leaving 12 bases between the germline ends.

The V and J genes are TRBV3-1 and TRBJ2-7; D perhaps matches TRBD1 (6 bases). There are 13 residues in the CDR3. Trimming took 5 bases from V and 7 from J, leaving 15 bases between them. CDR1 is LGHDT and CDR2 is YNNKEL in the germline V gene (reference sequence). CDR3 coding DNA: TGTGCCAGCAGCGACACAGGGTCGGGGGAGCAGTACTTC. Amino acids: CASSDTGSGEQYF.

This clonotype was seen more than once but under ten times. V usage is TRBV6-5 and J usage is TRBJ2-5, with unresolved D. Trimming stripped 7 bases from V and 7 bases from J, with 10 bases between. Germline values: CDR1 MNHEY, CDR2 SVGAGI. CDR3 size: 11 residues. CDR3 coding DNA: TGTGCCAGCAAAGGGCCCGGGACCCAGTACTTC. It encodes CASKGPGTQYF.

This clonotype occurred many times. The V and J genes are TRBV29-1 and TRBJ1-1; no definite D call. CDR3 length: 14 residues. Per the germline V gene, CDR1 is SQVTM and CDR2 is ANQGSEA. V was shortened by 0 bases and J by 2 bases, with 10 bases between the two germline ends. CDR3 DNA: TGCAGCGTTGAAGATCGTCCGGGTAACACTGAAGCTTTCTTT. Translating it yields CSVEDRPGNTEAFF.

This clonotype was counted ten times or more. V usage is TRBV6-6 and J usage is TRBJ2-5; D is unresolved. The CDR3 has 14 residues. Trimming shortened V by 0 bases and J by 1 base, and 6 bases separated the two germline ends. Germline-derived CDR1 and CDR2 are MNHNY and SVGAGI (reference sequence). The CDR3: CASSYSSIQETQYF. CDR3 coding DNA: TGTGCCAGCAGTTACTCTTCCATCCAAGAGACCCAGTACTTC.

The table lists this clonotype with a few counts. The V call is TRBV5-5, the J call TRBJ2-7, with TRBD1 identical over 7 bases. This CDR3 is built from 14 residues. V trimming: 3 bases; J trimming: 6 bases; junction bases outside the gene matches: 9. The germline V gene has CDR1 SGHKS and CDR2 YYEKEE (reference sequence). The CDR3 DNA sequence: TGTGCCAGCAGCTGGGATATAGGGGGCGCCGAGCAGTACTTC. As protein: CASSWDIGGAEQYF.

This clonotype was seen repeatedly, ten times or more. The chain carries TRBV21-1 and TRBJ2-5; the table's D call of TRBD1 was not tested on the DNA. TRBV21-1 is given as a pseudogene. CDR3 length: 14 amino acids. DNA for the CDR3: TGTGCCAGCAGCCCAGGGACAGGGAAAGAGACCCAGTACTTC. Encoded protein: CASSPGTGKETQYF.

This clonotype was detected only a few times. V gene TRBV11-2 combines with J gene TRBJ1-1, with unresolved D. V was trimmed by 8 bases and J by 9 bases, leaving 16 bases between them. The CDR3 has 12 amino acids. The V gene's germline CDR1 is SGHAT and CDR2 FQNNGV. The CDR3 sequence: CASQSGLSKAFF. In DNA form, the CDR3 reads TGTGCCAGCCAGAGCGGTTTATCAAAAGCTTTCTTT.

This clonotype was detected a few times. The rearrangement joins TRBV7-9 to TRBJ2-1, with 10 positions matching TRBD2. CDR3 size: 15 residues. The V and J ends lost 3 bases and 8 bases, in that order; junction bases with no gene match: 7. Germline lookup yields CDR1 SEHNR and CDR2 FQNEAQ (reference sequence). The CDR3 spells CASSFTSGAWDEQFF. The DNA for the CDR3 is TGTGCCAGCAGCTTCACTAGCGGGGCTTGGGATGAGCAGTTCTTC. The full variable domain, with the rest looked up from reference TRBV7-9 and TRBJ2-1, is DTGVSQNPRHKITKRGQNVTFRCDPISEHNRLYWYRQTLGQGPEFLTYFQNEAQLEKSRLLSDRFSAERPKGSFSTLEIQRTEQGDSAMYLCASSFTSGAWDEQFFGPGTRLTVL.

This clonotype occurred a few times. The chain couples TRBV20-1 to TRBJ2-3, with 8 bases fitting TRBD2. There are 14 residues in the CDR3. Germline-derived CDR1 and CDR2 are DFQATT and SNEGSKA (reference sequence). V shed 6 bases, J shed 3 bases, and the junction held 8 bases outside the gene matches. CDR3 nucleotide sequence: TGCAGTGCACCCCGGCTAGCGGGTACAGATACGCAGTATTTT. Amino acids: CSAPRLAGTDTQYF.

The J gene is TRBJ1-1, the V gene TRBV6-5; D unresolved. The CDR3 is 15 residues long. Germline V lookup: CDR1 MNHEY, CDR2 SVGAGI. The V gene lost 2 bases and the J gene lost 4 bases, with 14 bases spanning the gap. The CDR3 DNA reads TGTGCCAGCAGTTACCAAGACGGGAGGACCACTGAAGCTTTCTTT. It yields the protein CASSYQDGRTTEAFF.

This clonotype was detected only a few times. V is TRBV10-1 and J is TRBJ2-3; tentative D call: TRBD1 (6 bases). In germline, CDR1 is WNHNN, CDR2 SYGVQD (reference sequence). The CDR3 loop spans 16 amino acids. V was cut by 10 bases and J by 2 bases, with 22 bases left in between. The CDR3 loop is CATRPELTGPTDTQYF. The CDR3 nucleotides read TGCGCCACCCGCCCGGAGTTGACAGGCCCCACAGATACGCAGTATTTT.

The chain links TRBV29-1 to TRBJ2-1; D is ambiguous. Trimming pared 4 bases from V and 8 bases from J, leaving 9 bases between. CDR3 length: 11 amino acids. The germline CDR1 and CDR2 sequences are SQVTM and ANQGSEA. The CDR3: CSVVPSYEQFF. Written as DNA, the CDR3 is TGCAGCGTTGTGCCGAGCTATGAGCAGTTCTTC.

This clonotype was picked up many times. CDR3 amino acids: CASSLTGGPAYEQYF. CDR3 DNA sequence: TGTGCCAGCAGCTTAACTGGCGGGCCCGCCTACGAGCAGTACTTC. V and J are TRBV7-3 and TRBJ2-7; tentatively, D is TRBD2 (5 bases). From germline, CDR1 is SGHTA and CDR2 FQGTGA. V was shortened by 0 bases and J by 2 bases, with 11 bases between the two germline ends. The CDR3 is 15 residues long.

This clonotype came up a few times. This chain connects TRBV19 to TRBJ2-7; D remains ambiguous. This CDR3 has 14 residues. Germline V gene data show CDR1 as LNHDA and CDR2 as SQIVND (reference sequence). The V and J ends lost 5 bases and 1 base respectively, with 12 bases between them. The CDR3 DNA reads TGTGCCAGTAGTGTGGGCTCCCCTTCCTACGAGCAGTACTTC. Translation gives CASSVGSPSYEQYF. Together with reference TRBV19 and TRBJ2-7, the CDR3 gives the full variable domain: DGGITQSPKYLFRKEGQNVTLSCEQNLNHDAMYWYRQDPGQGLRLIYYSQIVNDFQKGDIAEGYSVSREKKESFPLTVTSAQKNPTAFYLCASSVGSPSYEQYFGPGTRLTVT.

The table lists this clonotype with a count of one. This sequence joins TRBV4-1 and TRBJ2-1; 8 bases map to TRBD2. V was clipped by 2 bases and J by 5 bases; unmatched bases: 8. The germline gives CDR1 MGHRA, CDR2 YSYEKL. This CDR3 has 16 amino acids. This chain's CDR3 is CASSQNPGGIHNEQFF. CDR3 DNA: TGCGCCAGCAGCCAAAACCCGGGGGGGATTCACAATGAGCAGTTCTTC.

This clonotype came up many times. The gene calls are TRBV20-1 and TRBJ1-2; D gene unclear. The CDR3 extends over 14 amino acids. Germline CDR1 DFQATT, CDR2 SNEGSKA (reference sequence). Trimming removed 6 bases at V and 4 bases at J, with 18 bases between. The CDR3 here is CSAIAAGDIYGYTF. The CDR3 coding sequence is TGCAGTGCAATAGCCGCAGGAGACATCTATGGCTACACCTTC.

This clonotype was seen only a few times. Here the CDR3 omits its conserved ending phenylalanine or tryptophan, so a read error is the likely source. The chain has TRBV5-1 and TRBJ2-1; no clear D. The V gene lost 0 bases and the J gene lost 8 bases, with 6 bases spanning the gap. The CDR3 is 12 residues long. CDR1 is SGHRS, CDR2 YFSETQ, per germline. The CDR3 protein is CASSLEGHEQFL. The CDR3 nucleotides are TGCGCCAGCAGCTTGGAAGGCCATGAGCAGTTCCTC.

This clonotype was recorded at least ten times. The CDR3 DNA is TGCAGTGCCGCCCACGGTGAGCAGTTCTTC. Translating gives CSAAHGEQFF. The genes are TRBV20-1 and TRBJ2-1; no clear D. The CDR3 contains 10 residues. Germline V gene lookup returns CDR1 DFQATT and CDR2 SNEGSKA (reference sequence). V lost 6 bases and J 9 bases, leaving 9 bases between the germline ends.

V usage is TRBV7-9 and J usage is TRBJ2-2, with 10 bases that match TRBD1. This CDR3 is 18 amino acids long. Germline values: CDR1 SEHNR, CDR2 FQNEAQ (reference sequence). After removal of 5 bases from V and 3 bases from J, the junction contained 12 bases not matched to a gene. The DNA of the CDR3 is TGTGCCAGCAGCCCCCCGCCCGGGACAGGGGTGGACACCGGGGAGCTGTTTTTT. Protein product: CASSPPPGTGVDTGELFF.

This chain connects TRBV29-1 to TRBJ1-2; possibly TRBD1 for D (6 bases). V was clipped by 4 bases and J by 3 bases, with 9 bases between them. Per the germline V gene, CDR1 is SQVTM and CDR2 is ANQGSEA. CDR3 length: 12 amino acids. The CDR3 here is CSVGHRDYGYTF. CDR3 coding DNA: TGCAGCGTTGGTCACAGGGACTATGGCTACACCTTC.

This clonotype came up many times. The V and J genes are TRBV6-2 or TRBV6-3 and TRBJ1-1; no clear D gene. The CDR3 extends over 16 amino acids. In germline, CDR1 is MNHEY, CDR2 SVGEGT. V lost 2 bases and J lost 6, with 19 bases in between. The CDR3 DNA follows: TGTGCCAGCAGTTACGGAAGTATGCCCAACGTTGCTGAAGCTTTCTTT. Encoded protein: CASSYGSMPNVAEAFF.

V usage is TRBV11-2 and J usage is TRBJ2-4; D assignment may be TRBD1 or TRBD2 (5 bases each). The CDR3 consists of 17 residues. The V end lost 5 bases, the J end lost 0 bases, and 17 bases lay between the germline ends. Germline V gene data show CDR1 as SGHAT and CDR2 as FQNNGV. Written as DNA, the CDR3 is TGTGCCAGCAGCCCGCGGTGGGGGAGTCTAGCCAAAAACATTCAGTACTTC. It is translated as CASSPRWGSLAKNIQYF. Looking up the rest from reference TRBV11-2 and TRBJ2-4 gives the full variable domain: EAGVAQSPRYKIIEKRQSVAFWCNPISGHATLYWYQQILGQGPKLLIQFQNNGVVDDSQLPKDRFSAERLKGVDSTLKIQPAKLEDSAVYLCASSPRWGSLAKNIQYFGAGTRLSVL.